This T cell receptor beta chain was observed in a study of neurological immune-mediated disorders. General study points: Private repertoires in all groups were suggested, as expanded clones shared no CDR3 amino acid sequences across subjects.

This clonotype has ten or more counts. Its antigen is not identified. The CDR3 runs to 15 residues. Per the germline V gene, CDR1 is SGHDT and CDR2 is YYEEEE. Trimming took 0 bases from V and 3 from J, leaving 13 bases between them. The cDNA was synthesized by means of template-switch 5'RACE, which was carried out with 10-nucleotide random UMIs. TCRdb re-called the 5' RACE reads with MiXCR, one entry per CDR3 protein. The sample includes roughly 48,000 distinct CDR3 sequences, around 13% seen only once; the top ten take 4.5% to 5.5%. This sample's time point: longitudinal time-point 2. This chain connects TRBV5-6 to TRBJ2-7, with D unresolved. Sequenced input: PBMCs. This receptor was taken from a male donor with HTLV-1-associated myelopathy (HAM/TSP). The CDR3 is CASSLEATVLYEQYF. DNA for the CDR3: TGTGCCAGCAGCTTGGAAGCGACCGTCCTCTACGAGCAGTACTTC.